This T cell receptor beta chain stems from a study of T cell repertoires in cytomegalovirus infection. TCRdb reanalysed the reads using MiXCR and keeps one entry per CDR3 protein. The sample lists around 500,000 distinct CDR3 sequences; about 39% were seen once. As to this clonotype: Its antigen is not known.

Trimming shortened V by 6 bases and J by 4 bases, and 26 bases separated the two germline ends. The CDR3 has 18 residues. Germline CDR1 reads MGHDK; CDR2 reads SYGVNS. The chain links TRBV25-1 to TRBJ2-3; possibly TRBD2 for D (7 bases). Sequencing used cultured PBMCs, obtained from culture after CMV antigen stimulation. The TCR originated in a human donor in good health (CMV status not recorded). Some clones in this sample may be carry-over from other donors' samples. CDR3 sequence (DNA): TGTGCCAGCAGCGGCGGGGGTCTTGGGGGGGCTCGGTCAGATACGCAGTATTTT. This translates into CASSGGGLGGARSDTQYF.